The source of this TCR beta chain is a study of cytomegalovirus exposure and HLA in healthy donors. The germline V gene has CDR1 SNHLY and CDR2 FYNNEI. The CDR3 consists of 15 residues. Trimming took off 0 bases at V and 6 bases at J, with 14 bases between the two ends. Use of 60 Vbeta and 13 Jbeta primers characterized the PCR. The data were produced by immunoSEQ multiplex PCR, yet TCRdb's version contains in-frame clones alone and is incomplete. The sample carries roughly 140,000 clones, 75% to 90% recorded once. Material for sequencing was PBMCs. The sequence was collected from a female donor in good health and CMV-seronegative. The chain employs TRBV2 and TRBJ1-2, with D hard to call. The CDR3 region is CASSEAHSGGDGYTF. CDR3 sequence (DNA): TGTGCCAGCAGTGAAGCGCATTCAGGAGGCGATGGCTACACCTTC.